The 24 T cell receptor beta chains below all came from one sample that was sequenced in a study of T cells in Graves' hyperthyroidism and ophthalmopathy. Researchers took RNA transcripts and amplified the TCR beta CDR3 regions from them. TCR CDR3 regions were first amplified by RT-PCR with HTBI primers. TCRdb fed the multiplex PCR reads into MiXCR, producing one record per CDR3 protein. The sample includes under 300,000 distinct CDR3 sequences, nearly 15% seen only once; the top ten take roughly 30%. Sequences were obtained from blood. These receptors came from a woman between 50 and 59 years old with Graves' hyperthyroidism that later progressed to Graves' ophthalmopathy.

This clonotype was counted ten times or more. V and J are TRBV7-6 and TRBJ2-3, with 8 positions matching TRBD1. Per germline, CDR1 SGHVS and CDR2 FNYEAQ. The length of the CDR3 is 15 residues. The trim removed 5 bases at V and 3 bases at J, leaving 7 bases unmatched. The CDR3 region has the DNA TGTGCCAGCAGCACTCGGACAGGGATAACAGATACGCAGTATTTT. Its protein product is CASSTRTGITDTQYF.

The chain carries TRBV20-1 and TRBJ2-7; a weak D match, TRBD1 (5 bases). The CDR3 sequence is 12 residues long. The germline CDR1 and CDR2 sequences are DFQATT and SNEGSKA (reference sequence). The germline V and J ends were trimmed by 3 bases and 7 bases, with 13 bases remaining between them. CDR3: CSASRDLKEQYF. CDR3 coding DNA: TGCAGTGCTAGCAGGGATCTTAAGGAGCAGTACTTC.

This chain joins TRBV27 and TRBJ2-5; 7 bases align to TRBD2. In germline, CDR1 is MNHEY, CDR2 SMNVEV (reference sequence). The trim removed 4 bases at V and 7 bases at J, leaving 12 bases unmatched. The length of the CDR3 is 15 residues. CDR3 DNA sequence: TGTGCCAGCAGTTCAGGACTAGGTAGTCCGGGGACCCAGTACTTC. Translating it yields CASSSGLGSPGTQYF.

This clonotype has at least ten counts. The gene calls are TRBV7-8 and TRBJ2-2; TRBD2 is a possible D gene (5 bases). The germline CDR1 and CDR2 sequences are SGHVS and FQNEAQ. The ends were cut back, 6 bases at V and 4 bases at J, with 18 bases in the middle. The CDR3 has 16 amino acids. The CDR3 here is CASRQRRKEFTGELFF. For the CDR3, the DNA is TGTGCCAGCAGACAGAGGAGGAAAGAATTCACCGGGGAGCTGTTTTTT.

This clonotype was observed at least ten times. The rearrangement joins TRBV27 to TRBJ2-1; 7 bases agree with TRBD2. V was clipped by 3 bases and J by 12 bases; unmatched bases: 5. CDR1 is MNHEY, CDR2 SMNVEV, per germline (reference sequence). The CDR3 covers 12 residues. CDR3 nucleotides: TGTGCCAGCAGTTTTGGAGGGAGGGGGCAGTTCTTC. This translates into CASSFGGRGQFF.

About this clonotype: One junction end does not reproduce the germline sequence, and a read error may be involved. The CDR3 here is CGSSLSLDYNEQFF. The CDR3, as DNA: TGTGGCAGCAGTTTATCACTAGACTACAATGAGCAGTTCTTC. The chain employs TRBV12-3 or TRBV12-4 and TRBJ2-1; D perhaps matches TRBD2 (5 bases). The CDR3 runs 14 residues.

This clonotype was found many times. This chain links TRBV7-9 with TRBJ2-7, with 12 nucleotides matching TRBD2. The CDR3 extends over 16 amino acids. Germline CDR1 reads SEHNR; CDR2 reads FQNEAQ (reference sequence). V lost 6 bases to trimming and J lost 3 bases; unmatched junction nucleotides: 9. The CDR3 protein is CASRERLAGDIYEQYF. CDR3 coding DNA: TGTGCCAGCAGGGAACGACTAGCGGGAGACATCTACGAGCAGTACTTC.

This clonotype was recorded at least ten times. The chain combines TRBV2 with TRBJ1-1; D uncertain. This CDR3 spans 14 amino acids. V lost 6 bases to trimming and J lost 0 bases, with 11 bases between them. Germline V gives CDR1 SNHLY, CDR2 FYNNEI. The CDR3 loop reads CASSELTLNTEAFF. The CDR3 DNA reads TGTGCCAGCAGCGAATTGACACTGAACACTGAAGCTTTCTTT.

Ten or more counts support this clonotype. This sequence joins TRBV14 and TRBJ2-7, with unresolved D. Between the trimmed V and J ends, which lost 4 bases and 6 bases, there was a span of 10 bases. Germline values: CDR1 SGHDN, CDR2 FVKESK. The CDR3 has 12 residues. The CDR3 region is CASSRSRLEQYF. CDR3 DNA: TGTGCCAGCAGCCGCTCCCGCCTCGAGCAGTACTTC.

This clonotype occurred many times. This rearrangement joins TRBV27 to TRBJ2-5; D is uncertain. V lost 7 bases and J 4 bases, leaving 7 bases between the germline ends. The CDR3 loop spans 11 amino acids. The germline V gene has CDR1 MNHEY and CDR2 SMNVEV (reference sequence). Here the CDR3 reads CASKKRETQYF. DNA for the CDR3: TGTGCCAGCAAAAAGAGAGAGACCCAGTACTTC.

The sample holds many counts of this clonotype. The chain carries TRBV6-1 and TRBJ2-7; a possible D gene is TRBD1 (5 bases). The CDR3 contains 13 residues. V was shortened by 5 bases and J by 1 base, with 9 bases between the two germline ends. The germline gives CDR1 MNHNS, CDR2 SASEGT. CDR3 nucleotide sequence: TGTGCCAGCAGTCCCCAGGGTTCCTACGAGCAGTACTTC. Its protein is CASSPQGSYEQYF.

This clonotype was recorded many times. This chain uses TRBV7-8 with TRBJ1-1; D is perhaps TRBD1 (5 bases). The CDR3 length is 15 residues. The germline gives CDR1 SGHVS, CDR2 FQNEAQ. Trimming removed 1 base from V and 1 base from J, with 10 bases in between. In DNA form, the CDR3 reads TGTGCCAGCAGCTTAGAGGGACGCACGAACACTGAAGCTTTCTTT. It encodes CASSLEGRTNTEAFF.

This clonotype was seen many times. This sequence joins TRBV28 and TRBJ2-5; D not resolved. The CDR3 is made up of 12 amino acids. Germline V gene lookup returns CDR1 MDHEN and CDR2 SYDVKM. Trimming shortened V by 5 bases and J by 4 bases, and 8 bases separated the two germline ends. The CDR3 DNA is TGTGCCAGCAGTAGCGTTACAGAGACCCAGTACTTC. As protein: CASSSVTETQYF.

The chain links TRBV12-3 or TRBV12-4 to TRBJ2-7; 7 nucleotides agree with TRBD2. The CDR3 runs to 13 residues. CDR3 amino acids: CALRWGGSYEQYF. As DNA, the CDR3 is TGTGCACTCCGTTGGGGGGGCTCCTACGAGCAGTACTTC.

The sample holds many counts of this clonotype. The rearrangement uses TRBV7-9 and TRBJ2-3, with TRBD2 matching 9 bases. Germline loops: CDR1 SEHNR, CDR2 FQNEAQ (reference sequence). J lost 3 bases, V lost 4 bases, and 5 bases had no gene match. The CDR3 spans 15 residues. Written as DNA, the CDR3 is TGTGCCAGCAGCTACGGACTAGCGAGGACAGATACGCAGTATTTT. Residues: CASSYGLARTDTQYF.

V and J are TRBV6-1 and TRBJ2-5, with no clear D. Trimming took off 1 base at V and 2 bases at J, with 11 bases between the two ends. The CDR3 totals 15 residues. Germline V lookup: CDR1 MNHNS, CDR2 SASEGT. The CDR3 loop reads CASSEVGRLQETQYF. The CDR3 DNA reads TGTGCCAGCAGTGAAGTCGGCAGATTACAAGAGACCCAGTACTTC.

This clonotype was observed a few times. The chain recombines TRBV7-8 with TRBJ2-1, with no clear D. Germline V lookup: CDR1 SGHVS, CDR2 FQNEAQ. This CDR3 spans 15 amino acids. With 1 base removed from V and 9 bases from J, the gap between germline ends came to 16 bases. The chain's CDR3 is CASSLVFQTHSEQFF. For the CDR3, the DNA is TGTGCCAGCAGCTTAGTTTTCCAGACCCACAGTGAGCAGTTCTTC.

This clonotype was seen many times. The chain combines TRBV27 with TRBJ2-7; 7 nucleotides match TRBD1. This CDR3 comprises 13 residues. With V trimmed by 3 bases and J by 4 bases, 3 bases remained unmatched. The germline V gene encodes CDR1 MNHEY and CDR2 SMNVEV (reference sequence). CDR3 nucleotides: TGTGCCAGCAGTTTGAAGGGGGCGTACGAGCAGTACTTC. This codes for CASSLKGAYEQYF.

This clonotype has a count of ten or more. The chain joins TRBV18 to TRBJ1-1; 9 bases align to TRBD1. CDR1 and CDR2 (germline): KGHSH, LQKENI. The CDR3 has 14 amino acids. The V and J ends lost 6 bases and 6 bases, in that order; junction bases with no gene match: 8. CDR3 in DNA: TGTGCCAGCTCCGCGGTCGGACAGGGGTCTGAAGCTTTCTTT. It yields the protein CASSAVGQGSEAFF.

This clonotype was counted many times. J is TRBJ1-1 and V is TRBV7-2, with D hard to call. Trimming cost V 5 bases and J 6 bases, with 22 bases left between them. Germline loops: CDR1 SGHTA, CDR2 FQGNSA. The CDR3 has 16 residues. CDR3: CASSPLRTHPLAEAFF. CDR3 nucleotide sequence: TGTGCCAGCAGCCCATTAAGGACCCATCCCCTCGCTGAAGCTTTCTTT.

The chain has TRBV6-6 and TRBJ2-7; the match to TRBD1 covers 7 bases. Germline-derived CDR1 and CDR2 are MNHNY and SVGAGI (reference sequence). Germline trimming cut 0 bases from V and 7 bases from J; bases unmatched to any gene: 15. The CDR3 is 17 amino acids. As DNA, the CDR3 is TGTGCCAGCAGTTACTCGAGGGCGAGTCAGGGGGTGGGGGAGCAGTACTTC. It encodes CASSYSRASQGVGEQYF.

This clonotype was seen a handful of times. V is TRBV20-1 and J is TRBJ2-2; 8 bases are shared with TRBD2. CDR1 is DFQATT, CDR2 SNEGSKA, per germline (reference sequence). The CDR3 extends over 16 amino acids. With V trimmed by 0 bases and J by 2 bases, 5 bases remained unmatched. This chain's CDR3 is CSARDRTSGNTGELFF. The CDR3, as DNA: TGCAGTGCTAGAGATCGAACTAGCGGCAACACCGGGGAGCTGTTTTTT.

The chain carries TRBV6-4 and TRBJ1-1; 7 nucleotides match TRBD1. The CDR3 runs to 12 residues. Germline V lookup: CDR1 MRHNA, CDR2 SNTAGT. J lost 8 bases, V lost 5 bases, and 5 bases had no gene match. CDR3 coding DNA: TGTGCCAGCAGTTATACAGGGGCAGAAGCTTTCTTT. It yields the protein CASSYTGAEAFF.

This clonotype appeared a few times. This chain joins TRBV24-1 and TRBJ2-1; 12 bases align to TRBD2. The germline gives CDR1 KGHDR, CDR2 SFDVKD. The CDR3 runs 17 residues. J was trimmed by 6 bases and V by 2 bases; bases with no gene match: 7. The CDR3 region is CATSDSILAGGGNEQFF. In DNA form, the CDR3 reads TGTGCCACCAGTGATTCCATTCTAGCGGGAGGGGGCAATGAGCAGTTCTTC.